The 8 T cell receptor beta chains presented below share a single source sample, sequenced in a study of blood T cell repertoires in COVID-19. Libraries were prepared by immunoSEQ multiplex PCR; TCRdb keeps only in-frame clonotypes and omits some of them. The sample includes roughly 30,000 clones, roughly 89% of them seen just once. Material for sequencing was peripheral blood. All receptors come from an elderly man with acute or convalescent COVID-19.

The chain is built from TRBV25-1 and TRBJ1-6; maybe TRBD1 (5 bases). V was shortened by 4 bases and J by 8 bases, with 9 bases between the two germline ends. Germline CDR1 reads MGHDK; CDR2 reads SYGVNS. This CDR3 has 13 residues. The CDR3 loop reads CASSGGGDSPLHF. Written as DNA, the CDR3 is TGTGCCAGCAGTGGGGGAGGGGATTCACCCCTCCACTTT.

V and J are TRBV5-1 and TRBJ1-1; the match to TRBD1 covers 7 bases. The V segment lost 3 bases and the J segment 0 bases; nucleotides outside the gene matches: 11. The CDR3 totals 17 residues. CDR1 SGHRS and CDR2 YFSETQ come from the germline V gene. The CDR3: CASSYRVRDSVNTEAFF. The DNA for the CDR3 is TGCGCCAGCAGCTATAGGGTTAGGGACAGCGTGAACACTGAAGCTTTCTTT.

This clone was counted only a few times. The chain combines TRBV6-5 with TRBJ2-5; TRBD1 might be the D (6 bases). The CDR3 consists of 13 residues. The V end was cut by 7 bases, the J end by 4 bases, with 13 bases between. Germline CDR1 is MNHEY and CDR2 is SVGAGI. The CDR3 nucleotides read TGTGCCAGCAACTGGGGGCAGGGAGAGACCCAGTACTTC. This encodes CASNWGQGETQYF.

This chain connects TRBV2 to TRBJ1-2; 9 positions agree with TRBD1. Losses at the gene ends were 6 bases for V and 3 bases for J; bases not matched to a gene: 8. The CDR3 covers 15 residues. CDR1 SNHLY and CDR2 FYNNEI come from the germline V gene. The CDR3 here is CASREGQGAHYGYTF. The CDR3 coding sequence is TGTGCCAGCAGGGAGGGACAGGGCGCTCACTATGGCTACACCTTC. The variable domain in full, completed from reference TRBV2 and TRBJ1-2, reads EPEVTQTPSHQVTQMGQEVILRCVPISNHLYFYWYRQILGQKVEFLVSFYNNEISEKSEIFDDQFSVERPDGSNFTLKIRSTKLEDSAMYFCASREGQGAHYGYTFGSGTRLTVV.

This clone has a handful of counts. This rearrangement joins TRBV24-1 to TRBJ2-3, with D perhaps matching TRBD1 (5 bases). Germline loops: CDR1 KGHDR, CDR2 SFDVKD. Deletions cut 9 bases from V and 3 bases from J, with 9 bases between. The CDR3 consists of 12 residues. CDR3: CATGRTTDTQYF. CDR3 DNA sequence: TGTGCCACCGGACGGACAACAGATACGCAGTATTTT.

The gene calls are TRBV2 and TRBJ1-2; TRBD1 agrees at 10 bases. J gave up 4 bases and V 4 bases, and 3 bases lay outside the gene matches. This CDR3 has 14 amino acids. Germline V gene lookup returns CDR1 SNHLY and CDR2 FYNNEI. CDR3 protein: CASSGGQGSYGYTF. DNA for the CDR3: TGTGCCAGCAGTGGGGGACAGGGGTCCTATGGCTACACCTTC.

The chain links TRBV18 to TRBJ1-5; D is unresolved. The CDR3 is 13 residues long. Trimming shortened V by 2 bases and J by 7 bases, and 9 bases separated the two germline ends. Germline CDR1 KGHSH, CDR2 LQKENI. CDR3 DNA sequence: TGTGCCAGCTCACCAGCCCGCAGACAGCCCCAGCATTTT. Protein sequence: CASSPARRQPQHF.

The J gene is TRBJ2-3, the V gene TRBV10-3; D is possibly TRBD2 (6 bases). The V gene lost 3 bases and the J gene lost 0 bases, with 19 bases spanning the gap. Germline V gene lookup returns CDR1 ENHRY and CDR2 SYGVKD. The CDR3 contains 18 residues. The CDR3 DNA reads as TGTGCCATCAGTGACCCCCGTGGCGGGGCAGCTAGCACAGATACGCAGTATTTT. Its protein product is CAISDPRGGAASTDTQYF.